The 20 T cell receptor beta chains below were found in one sample sequenced in a study of cytomegalovirus exposure and HLA in healthy donors. The PCR used 60 Vbeta and 13 Jbeta primers. Libraries were prepared by immunoSEQ multiplex PCR; TCRdb keeps only in-frame clonotypes and omits some of them. Its table lists approximately 100,000 clones. Sample: PBMCs. These receptors all stem from a man in his fifties in good health and CMV-seronegative.

This sequence joins TRBV4-3 and TRBJ1-1; maybe TRBD1 (6 bases). Germline assignment: CDR1 LGHNA and CDR2 YSLEER. Trimming removed 0 bases from V and 4 bases from J, with 12 bases in between. There are 15 residues in the CDR3. CDR3 DNA sequence: TGCGCCAGCAGCCAAGATAGCCAAGGGGGCACTGAAGCTTTCTTT. It translates to CASSQDSQGGTEAFF.

V is TRBV2 and J is TRBJ2-2; 7 nucleotides agree with TRBD1. V was pared by 8 bases and J by 2 bases, with 5 bases of the junction left unmatched. The CDR3 extends over 14 amino acids. In germline, CDR1 is SNHLY, CDR2 FYNNEI. This CDR3 reads CASLRQGNTGELFF. CDR3 in DNA: TGTGCCAGCCTAAGACAGGGAAACACCGGGGAGCTGTTTTTT. The variable domain in full, with the rest retrieved from reference TRBV2 and TRBJ2-2, is EPEVTQTPSHQVTQMGQEVILRCVPISNHLYFYWYRQILGQKVEFLVSFYNNEISEKSEIFDDQFSVERPDGSNFTLKIRSTKLEDSAMYFCASLRQGNTGELFFGEGSRLTVL.

This chain joins TRBV7-8 and TRBJ1-2; tentatively, D is TRBD1 (6 bases). V was pared by 4 bases and J by 4 bases, with 10 bases between. The CDR3 is made up of 13 amino acids. Germline V gene data show CDR1 as SGHVS and CDR2 as FQNEAQ. The CDR3, as DNA: TGTGCCAGCAGCTCGTACAGGGCCTATGGCTACACCTTC. This codes for CASSSYRAYGYTF.

The chain joins TRBV11-2 to TRBJ1-4; 10 bases agree with TRBD1. This CDR3 comprises 15 residues. Germline V gene lookup returns CDR1 SGHAT and CDR2 FQNNGV. V shed 5 bases and J 6 bases; nucleotides not matched to a gene: 6. CDR3 protein: CASSRSTGGDEKLFF. CDR3 nucleotide sequence: TGTGCCAGCAGCCGCTCGACAGGGGGCGATGAAAAACTGTTTTTT.

The chain has TRBV7-3 and TRBJ1-4, with TRBD1 matching 8 bases. Germline V gene sequence: CDR1 SGHTA, CDR2 FQGTGA. Trimming cost V 3 bases and J 3 bases; bases outside gene matches: 3. The CDR3 is 15 residues long. The CDR3 DNA is TGTGCCAGCAGCTTCACAGGGGGATCTAATGAAAAACTGTTTTTT. It translates to CASSFTGGSNEKLFF.

CDR3 in DNA: TGCGCCAGCAGCTTGAAAGACAGGGGTTATGGCTACACCTTC. Amino acid sequence: CASSLKDRGYGYTF. The rearrangement uses TRBV5-1 and TRBJ1-2, with 8 bases identical to TRBD1. There are 14 residues in the CDR3. CDR1 is SGHRS and CDR2 is YFSETQ in the germline V gene. V lost 1 base and J lost 5; bases outside the gene matches: 4.

The chain recombines TRBV5-1 with TRBJ1-2; weak D call: TRBD1 (6 bases). The CDR3 has 15 amino acids. Germline assignment: CDR1 SGHRS and CDR2 YFSETQ. V lost 3 bases and J lost 2, with 14 bases in between. The CDR3 loop reads CASSSDGTPNYGYTF. CDR3 in DNA: TGCGCCAGCAGCTCTGACGGGACACCGAACTATGGCTACACCTTC.

The chain employs TRBV28 and TRBJ2-2; 7 nucleotides line up with TRBD1. CDR1 is MDHEN, CDR2 SYDVKM, per germline. The CDR3 loop spans 15 amino acids. J lost 2 bases, V lost 5 bases, and 5 bases had no gene match. The CDR3 nucleotides read TGTGCCAGCAGTGTAGGGACAGCAAACACCGGGGAGCTGTTTTTT. It yields the protein CASSVGTANTGELFF.

The chain has TRBV4-1 and TRBJ2-5; TRBD2 matches 9 bases. The last part of the DNA fits TRBJ2-7 better; the J call may be wrong. CDR1 is MGHRA, CDR2 YSYEKL, per germline. CDR3 length equals 17 residues. The CDR3: CASSQDRSGGLHYEQYF. The CDR3 DNA follows: TGCGCCAGCAGCCAAGACAGGAGCGGGGGGCTTCACTACGAGCAGTACTTC.

The chain recombines TRBV7-2 with TRBJ1-5, with D tentatively TRBD1 (5 bases). The CDR3 contains 13 residues. V lost 3 bases and J 11 bases, leaving 14 bases between the germline ends. Germline CDR1 is SGHTA and CDR2 is FQGNSA. This CDR3 is CASSLQPGGSQHF. CDR3 DNA sequence: TGTGCCAGCAGCTTGCAACCTGGGGGGTCCCAGCATTTT.

The chain is built from TRBV18 and TRBJ2-2; 9 bases are a match to TRBD2. Germline CDR1 reads KGHSH; CDR2 reads LQKENI. V trimming: 1 base; J trimming: 0 bases; junction bases outside the gene matches: 3. CDR3 length: 17 residues. The CDR3 loop is CASSPQASGTNTGELFF. CDR3 nucleotides: TGTGCCAGCTCACCACAGGCTAGCGGGACGAACACCGGGGAGCTGTTTTTT.

V usage is TRBV7-2 and J usage is TRBJ1-4, with 9 bases that match TRBD1. CDR1 is SGHTA, CDR2 FQGNSA, per germline. CDR3 length: 16 amino acids. V shed 2 bases, J shed 8 bases, and the junction held 9 bases outside the gene matches. CDR3 residues: CASSLTRGTGREKLFF. In nucleotides, the CDR3 is TGTGCCAGCAGCTTAACCAGGGGGACAGGGAGGGAAAAACTGTTTTTT.

This sequence joins TRBV4-2 and TRBJ1-1; D remains unclear. V was pared by 0 bases and J by 3 bases, with 11 bases between. Germline CDR1 and CDR2: LGHNA and YNFKEQ. This CDR3 is 15 amino acids long. As DNA, the CDR3 is TGTGCCAGCAGCCAAGAACCCACGGCGGACACTGAAGCTTTCTTT. Translating it yields CASSQEPTADTEAFF.

CDR3 sequence reads: CASQGQNTEAFF. In nucleotides, the CDR3 is TGTGCCAGTCAGGGCCAGAACACTGAAGCTTTCTTT. This chain joins TRBV16 and TRBJ1-1; D might be TRBD1 (5 bases). Germline V CDR1 and CDR2: KGHSY, FQNENV. The CDR3 totals 12 residues. Trimming cost V 9 bases and J 1 base, with 9 bases left between them.

V usage is TRBV12-5 and J usage is TRBJ1-6; D perhaps matches TRBD1 (5 bases). Trimming removed 3 bases at V and 13 bases at J, with 13 bases between. Per germline, CDR1 LGHNT and CDR2 FRNRAP. The CDR3 is 13 residues long. The CDR3 DNA is TGTGCTAGTGGTTTAATTCAGGGTTTGCCCCTCCACTTT. This sequence encodes CASGLIQGLPLHF.

The J gene is TRBJ2-1, the V gene TRBV14, with D possibly matching TRBD2 (6 bases). This CDR3 region has 15 residues. V dropped 5 bases and J dropped 2 bases, with 13 bases sitting between them. The germline V gene encodes CDR1 SGHDN and CDR2 FVKESK. CDR3 bases: TGTGCCAGCAGCATGGGGGGAGGCCCCTACAATGAGCAGTTCTTC. Protein product: CASSMGGGPYNEQFF. Together with reference TRBV14 and TRBJ2-1, the CDR3 gives the full variable domain: EAGVTQFPSHSVIEKGQTVTLRCDPISGHDNLYWYRRVMGKEIKFLLHFVKESKQDESGMPNNRFLAERTGGTYSTLKVQPAELEDSGVYFCASSMGGGPYNEQFFGPGTRLTVL.

The gene calls are TRBV6-1 and TRBJ1-1; TRBD1 might be the D (5 bases). The CDR3 extends over 14 amino acids. Trimming pared 6 bases from V and 5 bases from J, leaving 16 bases between. Germline lookup yields CDR1 MNHNS and CDR2 SASEGT. The CDR3, as DNA: TGTGCCAGCAGCGACGGGGAGGAGGGGACTGAAGCTTTCTTT. Its translation is CASSDGEEGTEAFF.

The chain combines TRBV9 with TRBJ2-5; TRBD2 is a possible D gene (5 bases). The germline V gene has CDR1 SGDLS and CDR2 YYNGEE. The V and J ends lost 0 bases and 5 bases respectively, with 11 bases between them. The CDR3 spans 14 residues. The CDR3 loop reads CASSVGEGSETQYF. CDR3 coding DNA: TGTGCCAGCAGCGTAGGAGAGGGTTCGGAGACCCAGTACTTC.

For the CDR3, the DNA is TGTGCCAGCAGTTACGCGCACGGGACAGTATACGAGCAGTACTTC. Translation gives CASSYAHGTVYEQYF. The genes are TRBV6-5 and TRBJ2-7; 7 bases are shared with TRBD1. Germline CDR1 reads MNHEY; CDR2 reads SVGAGI. The CDR3 sequence is 15 residues long. With 2 bases clipped from V and 4 bases from J, the junction kept 8 bases outside the gene matches.

Note on this clone: The same CDR3 also results from other DNA sequences found in this sample. The gene calls are TRBV9 and TRBJ2-3; TRBD1 might be the D (5 bases). The germline V and J ends were trimmed by 2 bases and 2 bases, with 9 bases remaining between them. The CDR3 length is 14 residues. Per the germline V gene, CDR1 is SGDLS and CDR2 is YYNGEE. CDR3 sequence: CASSVGPNTDTQYF. The CDR3 DNA reads TGTGCCAGCAGCGTGGGGCCCAACACAGATACGCAGTATTTT.